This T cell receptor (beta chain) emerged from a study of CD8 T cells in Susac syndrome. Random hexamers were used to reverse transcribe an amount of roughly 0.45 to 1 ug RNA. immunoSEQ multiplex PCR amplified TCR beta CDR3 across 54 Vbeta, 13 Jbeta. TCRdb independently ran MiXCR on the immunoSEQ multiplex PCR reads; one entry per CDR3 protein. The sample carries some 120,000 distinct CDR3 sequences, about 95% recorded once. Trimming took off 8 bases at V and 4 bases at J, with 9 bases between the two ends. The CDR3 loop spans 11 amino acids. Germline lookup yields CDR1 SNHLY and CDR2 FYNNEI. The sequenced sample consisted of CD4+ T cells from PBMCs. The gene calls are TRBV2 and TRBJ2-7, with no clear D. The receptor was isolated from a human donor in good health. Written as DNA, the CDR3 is TGTGCCAGCGGGATAGGGTACGAGCAGTACTTC. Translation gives CASGIGYEQYF.